This T cell receptor beta chain was obtained from a study of blood T cell repertoires in COVID-19. At the level of the study: Donors in the United States, Italy and Spain gave samples during acute or convalescent COVID-19. T cells, B-cell-depleted T cells, or PBMCs supplied cDNA or gDNA.

The CDR3 covers 16 residues. Trimming cost V 5 bases and J 2 bases, with 18 bases left between them. Germline V gene lookup returns CDR1 SEHNR and CDR2 FQNEAQ (reference sequence). In the authors' methods: Reference gene primer amplification yielded estimated nucleated cell counts. TCRdb's copy holds only in-frame clones and misses some; the assay was immunoSEQ multiplex PCR. That table gives V, J and clone size, and the DNA gave D and trimming. There are about 140,000 clones in the sample; over 75% occur only once, and about 1.5% lies in the top ten. The chain uses TRBV7-9 and TRBJ1-2, with D possibly TRBD1 on 6 matching bases. Sequenced material: peripheral blood. The origin of this receptor is a woman between 50 and 59 years old with acute or convalescent COVID-19. The CDR3 here is CASSPLPGQKNYGYTF. In DNA, the CDR3 is TGTGCCAGCAGCCCTCTCCCCGGACAGAAGAACTATGGCTACACCTTC.